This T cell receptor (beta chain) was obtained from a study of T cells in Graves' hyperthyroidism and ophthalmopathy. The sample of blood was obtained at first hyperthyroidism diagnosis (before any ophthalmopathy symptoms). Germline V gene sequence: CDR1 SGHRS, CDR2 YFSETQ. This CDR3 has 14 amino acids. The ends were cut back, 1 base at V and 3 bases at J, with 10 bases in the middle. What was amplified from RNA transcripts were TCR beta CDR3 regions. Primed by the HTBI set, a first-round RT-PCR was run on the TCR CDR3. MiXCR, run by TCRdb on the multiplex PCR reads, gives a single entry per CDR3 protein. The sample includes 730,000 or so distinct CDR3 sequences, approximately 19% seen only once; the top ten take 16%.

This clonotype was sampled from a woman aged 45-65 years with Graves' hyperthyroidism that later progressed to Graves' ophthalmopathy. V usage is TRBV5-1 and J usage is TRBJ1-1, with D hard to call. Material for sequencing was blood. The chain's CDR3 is CASSLQEGYTEAFF. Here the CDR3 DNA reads TGCGCCAGCAGCTTGCAGGAAGGGTACACTGAAGCTTTCTTT.